This T cell receptor (beta chain) was captured in a study of blood T cell repertoires in COVID-19. At the level of the study: Sources were T cells, B-cell-depleted T cells, or PBMCs; the material itself was cDNA or gDNA.

This clone was picked up a small number of times. CDR1 is MNHEY, CDR2 SVGAGI, per germline. The V end lost 0 bases, the J end lost 7 bases, and 13 bases lay between the germline ends. The CDR3 totals 16 residues. Some clones are missing from TCRdb's copy, which holds only in-frame ones; the method was immunoSEQ multiplex PCR. This table has 180,000 or so clones, about 88% appearing once. This TCR derives from a woman of 80 years or more with acute or convalescent COVID-19. Sequencing input: peripheral blood. The J gene is TRBJ1-6, the V gene TRBV6-5; D unclear. The CDR3 is CASSYSAGSTNSPLHF. CDR3 in DNA: TGTGCCAGCAGTTACTCAGCAGGCTCCACCAATTCACCCCTCCACTTT.